A selection of T cell receptor beta chains follows, all from one sample in a study of OX40 agonist ivuxolimab in advanced cancers. The table came from immunoSEQ multiplex PCR; TCRdb's copy has only in-frame clones and leaves some out. The table lists 100,000 to 130,000 clones, approximately 89% of them singletons, with about 1.2% in the top ten. The material was CD4+ or CD8+ T cells sorted from blood, obtained in a trial of the OX40 agonist ivuxolimab. The receptors were gathered from an adult with an advanced solid tumor such as melanoma, head and neck, liver or kidney cancer. The CDR3 runs from the conserved cysteine through the conserved F or W. A D gene is named only where the DNA matches it firmly.

>TRBV2|TRBJ1-6|-
CASSEGQGFSSPLHF
>TRBV5-1|TRBJ2-1|-
CASSLGDWNNEQFF
>TRBV2|-|-
CASTRHQYEQYF
>TRBV21-1|TRBJ2-3|-
CASSKAQGTSGIGTDTQYF
>TRBV14|TRBJ2-1|-
CASSSYNEQFF
>TRBV5-5|TRBJ1-5|-
CASSLEQGSGFNQPQHF
>TRBV6-5|TRBJ2-7|-
CASSYIRGAYEQYF
>TRBV4-3|-|-
CASSQDPGSYEQYF
>TRBV27|TRBJ2-1|TRBD2
CASSLLAGVMDEQFF
>TRBV7-2|TRBJ2-1|TRBD2
CASSFSLGTSGNEQFF
>TRBV27|TRBJ2-1|-
CASRDFQGSSYNEQFF
>TRBV9|TRBJ2-1|TRBD2
CASSGGGGWNEQFF
>TRBV5-6|TRBJ1-5|-
CASSWGRNQPQHF
>TRBV11-2|TRBJ2-7|TRBD2
CASGGTSGHYEQYF
>TRBV28|TRBJ2-7|TRBD2
CASSQLAGVYEQYF
>TRBV6-6|TRBJ1-1|-
CASSTERSNTEAFF
>TRBV7-8|TRBJ2-5|-
CASSLAPEQQYF
>TRBV28|TRBJ1-5|-
CASSPPKQVGSNQPQHF
>TRBV27|TRBJ2-3|TRBD2
CATLRASGSTDTQYF
>TRBV5-5|TRBJ1-2|TRBD1
CASSLQGDYGYTF